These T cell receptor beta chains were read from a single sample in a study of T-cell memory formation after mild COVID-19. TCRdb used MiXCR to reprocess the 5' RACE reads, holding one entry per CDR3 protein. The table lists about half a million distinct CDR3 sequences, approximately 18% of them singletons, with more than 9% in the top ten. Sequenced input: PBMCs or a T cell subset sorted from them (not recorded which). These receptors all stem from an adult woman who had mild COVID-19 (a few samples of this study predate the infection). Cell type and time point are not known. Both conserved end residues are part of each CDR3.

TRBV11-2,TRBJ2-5,CASSFSGGGETQYF
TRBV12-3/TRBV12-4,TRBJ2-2,CASSPGLAGYTGELFF
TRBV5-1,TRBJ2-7,CPSSSLGNSYEQYF
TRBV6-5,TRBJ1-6,CASSYSRGNRGNSPLHF
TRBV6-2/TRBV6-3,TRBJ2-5,CASSSDGVETQYF
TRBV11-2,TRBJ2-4,CASSLAAGGAKNIQYF
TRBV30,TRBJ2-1,CAWGPGGGHNEQFF
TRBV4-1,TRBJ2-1,CASSQLGQRSDGEQFF
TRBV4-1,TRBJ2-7,CASSQGTGVHEQYF
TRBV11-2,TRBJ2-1,CASSSHTPGANNEQFF
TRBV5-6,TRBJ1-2,CASSASGQPYGYTF
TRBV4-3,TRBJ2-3,CASSQEFASGRTDTQYF
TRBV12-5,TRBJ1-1,CASGSQAEAFF
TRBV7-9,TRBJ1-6,CASSLAQGALAILDLHF
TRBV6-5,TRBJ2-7,CASSYAPGPLYEQYF
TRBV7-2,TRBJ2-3,CASSLVGTTDTQYF
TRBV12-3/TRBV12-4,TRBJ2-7,CASSPPGLASEQYF
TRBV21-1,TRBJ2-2,CASSPGEGAYVGELFF
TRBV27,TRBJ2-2,CASRAGTGAFGELFF
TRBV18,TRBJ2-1,CASSPGSSLSYNEQFF
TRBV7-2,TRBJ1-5,CASSLSVGYPNQPQHF
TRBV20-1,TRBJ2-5,CSAPRGETQYF
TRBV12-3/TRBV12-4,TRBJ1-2,CASSLRERQGGGYTF
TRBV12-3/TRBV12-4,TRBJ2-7,CASSFRGGNEQYF
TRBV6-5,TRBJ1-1,CASSYERGLTEAFF
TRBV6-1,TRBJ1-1,CASGDRGNTEAFF
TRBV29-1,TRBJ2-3,CSVLGADTQYF
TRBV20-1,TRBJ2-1,CSAREQGIGHNEQFF
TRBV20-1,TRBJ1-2,CSASPGTGGYGYTF
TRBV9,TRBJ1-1,CASSVEQGGNTEAFF
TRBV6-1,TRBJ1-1,CVSSEGFTTNTEAFF
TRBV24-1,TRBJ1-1,CATSDAGTGATEAFF
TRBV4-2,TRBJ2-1,CASSRGSGGADNEQFF
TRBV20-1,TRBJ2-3,CSASAPLKKNSGRRATDTQYF
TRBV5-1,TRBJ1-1,CASSLRPGEAFF